Detailed here is one TCR beta chain. What it binds is unknown. The data were taken from a study of cytomegalovirus exposure and HLA in healthy donors. The overall study: A previous analysis identified 100 million or so unique TCR beta sequences derived from 180 million or so T cells.

CDR3 length: 16 residues. Germline V lookup: CDR1 SGDLS, CDR2 YYNGEE. The V gene lost 0 bases and the J gene lost 6 bases, with 17 bases spanning the gap. Study-wide findings and caveats: In a later analysis, TCR beta V- and J-gene trimming showed a link to a missense DCLRE1C variant. Of the V segments, some could not be distinguished, including TRBV6-2 and TRBV6-3, and were excluded. It was assumed in the presence/absence analyses that sequencing depth was roughly uniform across donors.

The PCR made use of 60 Vbeta and 13 Jbeta primers. Profiled with immunoSEQ multiplex PCR; TCRdb holds only in-frame clones, not every one. The sample has over 150,000 clones; 80% are singletons. The TCR was taken from a woman aged 45-65 years in good health and CMV-seropositive. V gene TRBV9 combines with J gene TRBJ2-3; D perhaps matches TRBD2 (6 bases). The sample comprised PBMCs. The CDR3 region is CASSVVGGPLIDTQYF. In DNA, the CDR3 is TGTGCCAGCAGCGTAGTAGGAGGGCCCCTGATTGATACGCAGTATTTT.